This TCR beta chain emerged from a study of low-dose radiotherapy and immunotherapy resistance in tumors (dated by TCRdb to between 2022 and 2023). Study-wide context: In Cohort 1, each fraction delivered 0.5 Gy every 2 weeks, and the prescribed total PTV dose was 6.5 Gy. In Cohort 2, 1 Gy per fraction was delivered every two weeks, for a total of 13 Gy over 26 weeks. Patients were given nivolumab as a 240 mg flat dose every two weeks and ipilimumab at 1 mg/kg every six weeks, with both drugs delivered intravenously. Every two weeks, patients got intravenous cyclophosphamide at 200 mg/m2, given one day ahead of each radiation and immunotherapy administration. Aspirin 300 mg was taken orally once daily by patients for four cycles, starting on cycle 1 day 1. Trial participants were not randomized into treatment groups. Eight patients were included in the translational analysis: three from the first dose cohort and the first five from the second dose cohort.

Sample time point, as interpreted from the label and publication: after trial treatment. What the treatment or condition label conveys for this sample: LDRT plus nivolumab, ipilimumab, low-dose cyclophosphamide and aspirin (RACIN trial). Donors were enrolled in RACIN, a single-arm phase I dose-escalation trial combining nivolumab, ipilimumab, aspirin, low-dose cyclophosphamide and low-dose radiotherapy. Eligible patients had advanced, TIL-negative solid tumors. Reading from cysteine to phenylalanine, the CDR3 counts 14 amino acids. The entry retains the CDR3 DNA only, 42 bases that are in frame from base 1. Per the germline V gene (reference sequence), SEHNR is the CDR1 and FQNEAQ is the CDR2. This clonotype was observed a single time. The clone's antigen remains unknown. This likely stems from a read error, as it lies one base from a far larger clone. Reads for this sample came from an Illumina HiSeq 2500. First-strand cDNA was synthesized using Superscript III and a set of TRAV- and TRBV-specific primers, so that both TCRalpha and TCRbeta chains were covered. TCRs were amplified with Phusion for 20 to 25 PCR cycles, with a constant-region primer paired with the adapter attached to the V primers. Isolated mRNA was amplified with the MessageAmp II aRNA Amplification Kit, using an approximately 17-hour in vitro transcription at 37°C. The Dynabeads mRNA DIRECT Purification Kit was used to isolate the mRNA for TCR sequencing. A second roughly 27-cycle Phusion PCR added indexed Illumina adapters, and products were purified with AMPure XP beads. The original pipeline was this. Custom Perl scripts pooled TCR sequences encoding the same protein, removed out-of-frame sequences and computed each clonotype's abundance. Any TCR sequence backed by just one read was left out of the analysis. Among the metrics used to describe the repertoires were Shannon entropy, Gini index, clonality, richness, and the frequency of TCRs shared between repertoires. The public reads were reanalyzed by TCRdb: fastp trimming at Q25, MiXCR alignment, in-frame beta chains only. Each record represents a unique CDR3 protein, reported with the most common genes and DNA among its rows. These V and J calls are TCRdb output, not the study's own analysis. This sample has fewer than 50,000 distinct CDR3 sequences in its table, and less than 30% of those were observed once. In total, the top ten clones hold about 9.5% of the sample.

This chain is built from TRBV7-9 and TRBJ2-3; the D gene is unclear. Sequences were derived from PBMCs, sampled after low-dose radiotherapy plus immunotherapy. The origin of this receptor is a male donor with prostate cancer. The CDR3 here reads CAGSLVAVTDTQYF. The DNA sequence is as follows: TGTGCCGGCAGCTTAGTGGCAGTCACAGATACGCAGTATTTT.